This TCR beta chain is from a study of graft-versus-host responses after intestinal transplantation. Measured with immunoSEQ multiplex PCR; TCRdb has only the in-frame clones, and not every one. The table shows approximately 39,000 clones, with approximately 93% occurring only once. Germline V gene data show CDR1 as SGHTA and CDR2 as FQGNSA. The CDR3 consists of 17 residues. Germline trimming cut 5 bases from V and 0 bases from J; bases unmatched to any gene: 6. This clone was found a few times. As yet, its antigen is unknown. The sequences come from unstimulated CD4+ T cells sorted from spleen or lymph node cells, collected before transplant. This TCR derives from a human donor who was the organ donor for an intestinal transplant. This chain uses TRBV7-2 with TRBJ1-6; 8 bases are a match to TRBD1. CDR3 bases: TGTGCCAGCAGCCCTGGACAGGGCAGCTCCTATAATTCACCCCTCCACTTT. It specifies CASSPGQGSSYNSPLHF.